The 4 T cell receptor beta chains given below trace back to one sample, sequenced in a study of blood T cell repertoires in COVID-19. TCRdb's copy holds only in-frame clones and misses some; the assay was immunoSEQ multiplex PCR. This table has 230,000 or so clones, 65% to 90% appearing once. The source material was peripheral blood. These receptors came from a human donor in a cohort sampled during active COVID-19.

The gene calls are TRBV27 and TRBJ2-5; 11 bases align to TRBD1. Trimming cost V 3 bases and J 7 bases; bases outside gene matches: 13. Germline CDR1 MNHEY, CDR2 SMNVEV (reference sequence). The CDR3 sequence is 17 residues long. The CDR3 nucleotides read TGTGCCAGCAGTTTCCAACGGGACAGGGGGGTAAAGGGGACCCAGTACTTC. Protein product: CASSFQRDRGVKGTQYF.

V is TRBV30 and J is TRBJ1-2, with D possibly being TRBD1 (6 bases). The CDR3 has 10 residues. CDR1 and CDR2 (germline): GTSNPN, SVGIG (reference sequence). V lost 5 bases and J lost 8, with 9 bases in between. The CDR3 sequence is CAWWGPGYTF. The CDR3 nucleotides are TGTGCCTGGTGGGGGCCGGGCTACACCTTC.

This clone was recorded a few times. In DNA form, the CDR3 reads TGTGCCAGCAGTACTGGGACTGCTGGAAACACCATATATTTT. It translates to CASSTGTAGNTIYF. V usage is TRBV28 and J usage is TRBJ1-3, with D possibly matching TRBD1 (5 bases). The germline gives CDR1 MDHEN, CDR2 SYDVKM. V dropped 5 bases and J dropped 2 bases, with 10 bases sitting between them. The CDR3 extends over 14 amino acids.

The chain's CDR3 is CASSLGTSGRYNEQFF. CDR3 DNA: TGTGCCAGTAGTCTCGGGACTAGCGGGAGATACAATGAGCAGTTCTTC. The chain has TRBV19 and TRBJ2-1, with 14 bases aligning to TRBD2. CDR1 and CDR2 (germline): LNHDA, SQIVND (reference sequence). CDR3 length equals 16 residues. The ends lost 5 bases at V and 4 bases at J; junction bases unmatched: 4.